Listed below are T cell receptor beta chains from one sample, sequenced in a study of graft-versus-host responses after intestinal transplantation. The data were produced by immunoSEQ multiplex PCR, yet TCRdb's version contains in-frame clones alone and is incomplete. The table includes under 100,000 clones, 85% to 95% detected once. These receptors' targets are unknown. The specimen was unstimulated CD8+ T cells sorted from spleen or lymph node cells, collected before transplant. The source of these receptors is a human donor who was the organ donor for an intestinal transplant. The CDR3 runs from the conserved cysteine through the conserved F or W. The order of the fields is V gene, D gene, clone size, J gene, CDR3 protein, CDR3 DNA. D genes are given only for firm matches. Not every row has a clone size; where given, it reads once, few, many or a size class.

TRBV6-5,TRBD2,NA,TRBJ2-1,CASRQGLAIYNEQFF,TGTGCCAGCAGACAAGGACTAGCAATCTACAATGAGCAGTTCTTC
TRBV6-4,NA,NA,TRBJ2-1,CASSGGLEDEQFF,TGTGCCAGCAGTGGAGGACTTGAGGATGAGCAGTTCTTC
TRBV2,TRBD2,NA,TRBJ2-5,CASSEGLAGVNQETQYF,TGTGCCAGCAGTGAAGGACTAGCGGGGGTCAACCAAGAGACCCAGTACTTC
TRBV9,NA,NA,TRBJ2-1,CASSVGGRGSYNEQFF,TGTGCCAGCAGCGTAGGAGGTAGGGGCTCCTACAATGAGCAGTTCTTC
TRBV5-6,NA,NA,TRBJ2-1,CASSKGLPSPEFF,TGTGCCAGCAGTAAGGGACTTCCCTCCCCTGAGTTCTTC
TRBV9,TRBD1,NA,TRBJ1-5,CASSEDRVWEPQHF,TGTGCCAGCAGCGAGGACAGGGTTTGGGAGCCCCAGCATTTT
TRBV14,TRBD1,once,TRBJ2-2,CASSQRGPIPLDTGELFF,TGTGCCAGCAGCCAGAGGGGGCCCATCCCGTTGGACACCGGGGAGCTGTTTTTT
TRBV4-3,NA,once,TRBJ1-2,CASSQGPTGYGYTF,TGCGCCAGCAGCCAAGGTCCCACGGGCTATGGCTACACCTTC
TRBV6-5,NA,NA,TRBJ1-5,CASSPGPQPQHF,TGTGCCAGCAGCCCAGGGCCTCAGCCCCAGCATTTT
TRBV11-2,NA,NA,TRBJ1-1,CASSLGGDEAFF,TGTGCCAGCAGCTTAGGGGGCGACGAAGCTTTCTTT
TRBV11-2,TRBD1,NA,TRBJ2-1,CASSSIRQGSDQFF,TGTGCCAGCAGCTCCATTCGACAGGGATCAGATCAGTTCTTC
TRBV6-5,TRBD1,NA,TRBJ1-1,CASSYSRGRTEAFF,TGTGCCAGCAGTTACTCGAGGGGGCGCACTGAAGCTTTCTTT
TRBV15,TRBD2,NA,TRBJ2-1,CATSRALLAGGGNEQFF,TGTGCCACCAGCAGAGCCCTACTAGCGGGGGGCGGCAATGAGCAGTTCTTC
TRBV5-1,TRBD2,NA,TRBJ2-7,CASSLGLAGAYEQYF,TGCGCCAGCAGCTTGGGGCTAGCGGGGGCCTACGAGCAGTACTTC
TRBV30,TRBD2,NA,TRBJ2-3,CAGVAGEGDTQYF,TGTGCCGGGGTAGCGGGGGAGGGAGATACGCAGTATTTT
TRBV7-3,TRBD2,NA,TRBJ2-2,CASSLTSGGATGELFF,TGTGCCAGCAGCTTAACTAGCGGGGGGGCCACCGGGGAGCTGTTTTTT
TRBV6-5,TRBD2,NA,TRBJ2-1,CASSRWGGGDNEQFF,TGTGCCAGCAGTCGCTGGGGGGGAGGTGACAATGAGCAGTTCTTC
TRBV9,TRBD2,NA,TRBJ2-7,CASSASVAGGPLEQYF,TGTGCCAGCAGCGCCTCGGTAGCGGGGGGGCCCCTCGAGCAGTACTTC
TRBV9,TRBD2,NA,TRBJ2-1,CASSVGSGEGNEQFF,TGTGCCAGCAGCGTAGGTAGCGGGGAGGGCAATGAGCAGTTCTTC
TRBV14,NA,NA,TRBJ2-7,CASSHAGLSEEQYF,TGTGCCAGCAGCCATGCAGGGTTATCGGAGGAGCAGTACTTC
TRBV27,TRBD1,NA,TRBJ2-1,CASSSYPRGRPYNEQFF,TGTGCCAGCAGTTCCTACCCCAGGGGGCGACCCTACAATGAGCAGTTCTTC
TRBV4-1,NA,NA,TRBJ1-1,CASSLQQASNTEAFF,TGCGCCAGCAGCCTACAACAGGCGAGCAACACTGAAGCTTTCTTT
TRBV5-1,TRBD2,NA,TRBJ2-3,CASSLVSGGTDTQYF,TGCGCCAGCAGCTTGGTTAGCGGGGGCACAGATACGCAGTATTTT
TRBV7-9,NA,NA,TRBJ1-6,CASSSHMNSPLHF,TGTGCCAGCAGCTCTCACATGAATTCACCCCTCCACTTT
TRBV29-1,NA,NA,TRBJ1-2,CSVLGGNYGYTF,TGCAGCGTTTTGGGGGGAAACTATGGCTACACCTTC
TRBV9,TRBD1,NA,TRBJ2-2,CASSTPRDRAFTGELFF,TGTGCCAGCAGCACCCCCCGGGACAGGGCGTTCACCGGGGAGCTGTTTTTT
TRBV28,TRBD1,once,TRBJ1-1,CASSHPLDRLRMNTEAFF,TGTGCCAGCAGCCACCCCTTGGACAGGCTACGGATGAACACTGAAGCTTTCTTT
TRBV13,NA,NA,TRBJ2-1,CASAIGGSYNEQFF,TGTGCCAGCGCAATAGGGGGCTCCTACAATGAGCAGTTCTTC
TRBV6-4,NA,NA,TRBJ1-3,CASSGIRTGTAGGNTIYF,TGTGCCAGCAGTGGCATTAGAACCGGGACGGCGGGGGGAAACACCATATATTTT
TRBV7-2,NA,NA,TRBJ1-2,CASSLNQVAGWGGYTF,TGTGCCAGCAGCTTAAATCAGGTGGCAGGGTGGGGTGGCTACACCTTC
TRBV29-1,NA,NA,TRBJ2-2,CSVEAGVTGELFF,TGCAGCGTTGAGGCAGGGGTGACCGGGGAGCTGTTTTTT
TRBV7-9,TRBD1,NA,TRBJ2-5,CASSLASGTVKETQYF,TGTGCCAGCAGCTTAGCTTCCGGGACAGTAAAAGAGACCCAGTACTTC
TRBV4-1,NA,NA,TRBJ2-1,CASSLHIVRLEKDNEQFF,TGCGCCAGCAGCCTCCACATAGTCCGACTAGAAAAGGACAATGAGCAGTTCTTC
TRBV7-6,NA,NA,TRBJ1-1,CASSSLGAGAIEAFF,TGTGCCAGCAGCTCCCTTGGGGCAGGGGCGATTGAAGCTTTCTTT
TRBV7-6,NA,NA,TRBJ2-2,CASSLRGRGNTGELFF,TGTGCCAGCAGCTTAAGGGGCAGGGGCAACACCGGGGAGCTGTTTTTT
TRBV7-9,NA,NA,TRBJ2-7,CASSPGSAYEQYF,TGTGCCAGCAGCCCGGGATCGGCCTACGAGCAGTACTTC
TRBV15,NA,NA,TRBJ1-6,CATRTGPYNSPLHF,TGTGCCACCAGAACGGGTCCCTATAATTCACCCCTCCACTTT
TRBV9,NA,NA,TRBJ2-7,CASSPGTPYEQYF,TGTGCCAGCAGTCCGGGGACACCGTACGAGCAGTACTTC
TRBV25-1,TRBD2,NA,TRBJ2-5,CASSPLSGGAIETQYF,TGTGCCAGCAGTCCCCTAAGCGGGGGGGCTATAGAGACCCAGTACTTC
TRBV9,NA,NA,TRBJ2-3,CASNKADRGLTDTQYF,TGTGCCAGCAACAAGGCGGACAGAGGATTAACAGATACGCAGTATTTT
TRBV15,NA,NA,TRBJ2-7,CATSINPGYEQYF,TGTGCCACCAGCATAAACCCAGGGTACGAGCAGTACTTC
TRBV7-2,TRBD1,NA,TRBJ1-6,CASSSMTGPFNSPLHF,TGTGCCAGCAGCTCAATGACAGGGCCTTTTAATTCACCCCTCCACTTT
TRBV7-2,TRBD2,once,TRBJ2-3,CASSLGAGGRDTQYF,TGTGCCAGCAGCTTAGGGGCGGGGGGGCGAGATACGCAGTATTTT
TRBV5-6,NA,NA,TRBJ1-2,CASSLTDGYTF,TGTGCCAGCAGCTTGACGGATGGCTACACCTTC
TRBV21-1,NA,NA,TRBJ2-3,CASSILCTDTQYF,TGTGCCAGCAGCATCCTATGCACAGATACGCAGTATTTT
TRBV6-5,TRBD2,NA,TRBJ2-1,CASSYFSGGSDNEQFF,TGTGCCAGCAGTTACTTTAGCGGGGGGTCCGACAATGAGCAGTTCTTC
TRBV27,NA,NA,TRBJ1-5,CASSLEGLISNQPQHF,TGTGCCAGCAGTTTAGAGGGACTTATTAGCAATCAGCCCCAGCATTTT
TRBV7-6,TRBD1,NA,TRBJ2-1,CASSLGTGGWYNEQFF,TGTGCCAGCAGCTTAGGGACAGGGGGCTGGTACAATGAGCAGTTCTTC
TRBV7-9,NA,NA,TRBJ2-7,CASSFGYRDEQYF,TGTGCCAGCAGCTTTGGGTACAGGGACGAGCAGTACTTC
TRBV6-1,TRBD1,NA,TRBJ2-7,CASRVDRAVSYEQYF,TGTGCCAGCAGGGTAGACAGGGCGGTCTCCTACGAGCAGTACTTC